Each of the 2 T cell receptor beta chains below was sequenced from the same sample in a study of neoadjuvant anti-PD-1 for oral cavity cancer. The protocol was immunoSEQ multiplex PCR, while the TCRdb copy is restricted to in-frame clones and leaves out a portion. This table has 11,000 to 15,000 clones, about 67% appearing once. The sample consisted of PBMCs, taken before nivolumab (anti-PD-1) treatment. These receptors originate from a person aged 40 to 85 with oral cavity squamous cell carcinoma.

The table lists this clone with a count of one. This sequence joins TRBV19 and TRBJ1-1; TRBD1 agrees at 8 bases. The germline gives CDR1 LNHDA, CDR2 SQIVND (reference sequence). The CDR3 contains 14 residues. V was clipped by 5 bases and J by 2 bases; unmatched bases: 4. The chain's CDR3 is CASSRDRSNTEAFF. As DNA, the CDR3 is TGTGCCAGTAGTCGGGACAGGTCAAACACTGAAGCTTTCTTT.

The rearrangement uses TRBV27 and TRBJ1-2; 12 nucleotides align to TRBD1. There are 17 residues in the CDR3. With 5 bases clipped from V and 4 bases from J, the junction kept 11 bases outside the gene matches. Germline assignment: CDR1 MNHEY and CDR2 SMNVEV (reference sequence). In DNA form, the CDR3 reads TGTGCCAGCAGTCCCCGGGACAGGGGGCGATCCCGCTATGGCTACACCTTC. Translated: CASSPRDRGRSRYGYTF.